This is a list of T cell receptor beta chains from one sample in a study of blood T cell repertoires in COVID-19. Clones were sequenced by immunoSEQ multiplex PCR, and TCRdb holds only the in-frame ones, with some missing. The repertoire holds 120,000 or so clones, with over 80% as singletons. Material for sequencing was PBMCs or T cells enriched from blood (not recorded which). These receptors all come from a woman aged 25 to 45 who had recovered from COVID-19. Both conserved end residues are part of each CDR3. D genes are given only for firm matches. For some rows the clone size is stated as once, few or many, or as a class when expanded; others skip it.

D gene | J gene | clone size | V gene | CDR3 DNA | CDR3 protein
. | TRBJ1-1 | . | TRBV7-9 | TGTGCCAGCAGCTCGTTTGGACTCACTGAAGCTTTCTTT | CASSSFGLTEAFF
TRBD2 | TRBJ2-3 | . | TRBV19 | TGTGCCAGTAGTGGTGGGGGAGGGCGAGATACGCAGTATTTT | CASSGGGGRDTQYF
. | TRBJ1-5 | . | TRBV19 | TGTGCCAGTAGTCACCAGGGGCAGGGAAATCAGCCCCAGCATTTT | CASSHQGQGNQPQHF
TRBD1 | TRBJ2-2 | . | TRBV29-1 | TGCAGCGTTCAGGGACAGGGGGCCCCCGGGGAGCTGTTTTTT | CSVQGQGAPGELFF
. | TRBJ2-1 | once | TRBV4-1 | TGCGCCAGCAGGGGCAGGGCAGGGAATGAGCAGTTCTTC | CASRGRAGNEQFF
. | TRBJ1-1 | once | TRBV28 | TGTGCCAGCAGTTTAGGGAGCCTAAAGGGCAGGGCTTTCTTT | CASSLGSLKGRAFF
TRBD2 | TRBJ2-1 | many | TRBV28 | TGTGCCAGCAGTTTAGCGGGAGTGAGCAATGAGCAGTTCTTC | CASSLAGVSNEQFF
. | TRBJ1-6 | . | TRBV18 | TGTGCCAGCTCCCAGAGCGGGGAGGGTTCACCCCTCCACTTT | CASSQSGEGSPLHF
TRBD1 | TRBJ1-2 | . | TRBV4-3 | TGCGCCAGCAGCCAAGAGGCCGGACAGGGGGGCTATGGCTACACCTTC | CASSQEAGQGGYGYTF
. | TRBJ1-2 | . | TRBV23-1 | TGCGCCAGCAACCGACAGGACCTGGACTATGGCTACACCTTC | CASNRQDLDYGYTF
. | TRBJ1-1 | . | TRBV18 | TGTGCCAGCTCACCGGTTACAGAGGGCACTGAAGCTTTCTTT | CASSPVTEGTEAFF
TRBD1 | TRBJ2-7 | . | TRBV7-2 | TGTGCCAGCAGCTTACGTTACAGGGGGCTCGACGAGCAGTACTTC | CASSLRYRGLDEQYF
. | TRBJ1-2 | . | TRBV29-1 | TGCAGCGTTACGACAGGTTCCTTCTATGGCTACACCTTC | CSVTTGSFYGYTF
. | TRBJ1-1 | . | TRBV5-4 | TGTGCCAGCAGGCGGGACTCGTCTGAAGCTTTCTTT | CASRRDSSEAFF
. | TRBJ2-3 | . | TRBV28 | TGTGCCAGCAGTCCCGTGTTGAAGAAAGCGGGCATTAGCACAGATACGCAGTATTTT | CASSPVLKKAGISTDTQYF
TRBD1 | TRBJ2-5 | . | TRBV5-1 | TGCGCCAGCAGCCCGACAGGGTTGGAGACCCAGTACTTC | CASSPTGLETQYF
. | TRBJ2-1 | . | TRBV7-3 | TGTGCCAGCAGCTTAACGCCGGGCTCCTACAATGAGCAGTTCTTC | CASSLTPGSYNEQFF
TRBD2 | TRBJ2-3 | . | TRBV15 | TGTGCCACCAGCAGCCTGGGGCTAGCGGCGAGCACAGATACGCAGTATTTT | CATSSLGLAASTDTQYF
. | TRBJ2-1 | few | TRBV4-1 | TGCGCCAGCAGCACGATTTGGACTTCCGACAATGAGCAGTTCTTC | CASSTIWTSDNEQFF
. | TRBJ2-7 | few | TRBV9 | TGTGCCAGCAGCCCCCGGACTGATAACTCCTACGAGCAGTACTTC | CASSPRTDNSYEQYF
TRBD2 | TRBJ2-1 | . | TRBV3-1/TRBV3-2 | TGTGCCAGCAGCACCCGGACTAGCGGACTCTACAATGAGCAGTTCTTC | CASSTRTSGLYNEQFF
TRBD2 | TRBJ2-1 | . | TRBV4-1 | TGCGCCCCCGCGGGGGAGCATCGGGTTCATGAGCAGTTCTTC | CAPAGEHRVHEQFF
TRBD1 | TRBJ1-4 | . | TRBV28 | TGTGCCAGCAGGTCACGGGGACAGGTCTTTTCTAATGAAAAACTGTTTTTT | CASRSRGQVFSNEKLFF
. | TRBJ1-1 | . | TRBV27 | TGTGCCAGCAGGGGGGGCCGGAGGCAGGGGACTAAGGGGATTGAAGCTTTCTTT | CASRGGRRQGTKGIEAFF
TRBD2 | TRBJ2-1 | . | TRBV6-6 | TGTGCCAGCAGTTCCACTAGCGGGTACAATGAGCAGTTCTTC | CASSSTSGYNEQFF
. | TRBJ2-3 | . | TRBV7-9 | TGTGCCAGCAGCTTAGGAGGCAGGGGTAGCACAGATACGCAGTATTTT | CASSLGGRGSTDTQYF
. | TRBJ2-1 | . | TRBV5-1 | TGCGCCAGCAGCTCCTTCGGGGACTGGAACAATGAGCAGTTCTTC | CASSSFGDWNNEQFF
. | TRBJ2-7 | . | TRBV28 | TGTGCCAGCAGTTCCGGAGGGCCCGTGGACGAGCAGTACTTC | CASSSGGPVDEQYF
. | TRBJ1-1 | . | TRBV7-3 | TGTGCCAGCAGCTTAACGGGGGCAGGTGGGAACACTGAAGCTTTCTTT | CASSLTGAGGNTEAFF
TRBD2 | TRBJ2-7 | . | TRBV5-4 | TGTGCCAGCAGCCGCGGGAGCCTGCTCTCCTACGAGCAGTACTTC | CASSRGSLLSYEQYF
. | TRBJ2-1 | . | TRBV9 | TGTGCCAGCAGCGTAGTACGGGATGAGCAGTTCTTC | CASSVVRDEQFF
TRBD2 | TRBJ2-3 | . | TRBV6-2/TRBV6-3 | TGTGCCAGCAGTTACGGGATACTAGCGGGAGATACGCAGTATTTT | CASSYGILAGDTQYF
. | TRBJ2-5 | . | TRBV3-1/TRBV3-2 | TGTGCCAGCAGCCAACGTTCCCGGCAAGAGACCCAGTACTTC | CASSQRSRQETQYF
. | TRBJ2-7 | . | TRBV3-1/TRBV3-2 | TGTGCCAGCAGCCAGGTGAGGGCCGGCGAGCAGTACTTC | CASSQVRAGEQYF
. | TRBJ1-1 | . | TRBV18 | TGTGCCAGCTCACCTCTGAGGTTGGGCAGGGACACTGAAGCTTTCTTT | CASSPLRLGRDTEAFF
. | TRBJ2-3 | . | TRBV18 | TGTGCCAGCTCGAGGCAGTCTCCCACAGATACGCAGTATTTT | CASSRQSPTDTQYF
. | TRBJ2-1 | . | TRBV28 | TGTGCCAGCAGTTTTGGCGGAACCTCCTACAATGAGCAGTTCTTC | CASSFGGTSYNEQFF
. | TRBJ2-7 | few | TRBV6-5 | TGTGCCAGCAGTTACGCCAGCCAAGGGAGCGAGCAGTACTTC | CASSYASQGSEQYF
. | TRBJ2-7 | once | TRBV6-5 | TGTGCCAGCAGTCGTAGCGGAAGCTCCTACGAGCAGTACTTC | CASSRSGSSYEQYF
. | TRBJ2-7 | . | TRBV5-5 | TGTGCCAGCAGCACCGGGCACCTGGGGCCCTACGAGCAGTACTTC | CASSTGHLGPYEQYF
TRBD1 | TRBJ1-6 | . | TRBV4-3 | TGCGCCAGCAGCCAAGAAGGGGACAGTGCGAGCTCACCCCTCCACTTT | CASSQEGDSASSPLHF